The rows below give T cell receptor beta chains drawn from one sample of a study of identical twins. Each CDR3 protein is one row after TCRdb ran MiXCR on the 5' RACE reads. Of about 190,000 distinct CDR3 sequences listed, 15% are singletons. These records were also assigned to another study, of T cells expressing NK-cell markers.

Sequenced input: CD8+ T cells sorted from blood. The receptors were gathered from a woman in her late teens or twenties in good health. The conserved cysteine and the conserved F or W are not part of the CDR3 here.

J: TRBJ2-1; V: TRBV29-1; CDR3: SPIGEHGEQF
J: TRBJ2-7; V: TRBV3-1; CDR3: ASSHRYGAAYEQY
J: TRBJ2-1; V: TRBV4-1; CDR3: ASSQVFTVSNEQF
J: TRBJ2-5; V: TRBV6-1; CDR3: ASRRVKDIQETQY
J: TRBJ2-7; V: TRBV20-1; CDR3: SARRLESSYEQY
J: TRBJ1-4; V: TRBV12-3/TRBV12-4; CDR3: ASSYTAVEGEKLF
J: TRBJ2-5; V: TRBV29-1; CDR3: SVRETQY
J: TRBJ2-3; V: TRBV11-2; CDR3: ASSLDGDTQY
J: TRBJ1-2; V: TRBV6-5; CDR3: ASSSNHGYT
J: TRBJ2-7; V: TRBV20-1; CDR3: SARTGHEQY
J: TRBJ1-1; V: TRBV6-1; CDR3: ASSAGWTGLTEAF
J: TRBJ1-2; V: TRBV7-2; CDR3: ASVHGGASGYT
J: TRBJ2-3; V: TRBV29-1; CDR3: SVEFPVAQGLY
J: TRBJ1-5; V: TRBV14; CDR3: ASTPYNQPQH
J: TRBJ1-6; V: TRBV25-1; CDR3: ASSVGTDNSPLH
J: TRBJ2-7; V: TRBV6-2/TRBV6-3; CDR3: ASSSPRSPRSYEQY
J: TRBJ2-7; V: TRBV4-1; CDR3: ASSFRLGGHYEQY
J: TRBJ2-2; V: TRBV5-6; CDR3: ASSSDYPNTGELF
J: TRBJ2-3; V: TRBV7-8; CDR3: ASTPWGPTDTQY
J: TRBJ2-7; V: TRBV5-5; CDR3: ASSFRRELYEQY
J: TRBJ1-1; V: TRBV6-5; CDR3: ASSSNQNSGAEAF
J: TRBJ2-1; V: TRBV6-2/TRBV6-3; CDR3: ASSYWPRGPVGLVYNEQF
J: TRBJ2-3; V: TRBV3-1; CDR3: ASSQDRGAGSTDTQY
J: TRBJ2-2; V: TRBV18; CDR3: ASSPGSWGELF
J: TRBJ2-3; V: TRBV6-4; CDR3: ASSDSEDTDTQY
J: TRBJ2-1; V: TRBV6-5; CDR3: ASLLGGEQF
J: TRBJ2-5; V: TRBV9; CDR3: ASSAIPNRQETQY
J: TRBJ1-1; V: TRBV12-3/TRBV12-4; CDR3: ASSFRGAARAF
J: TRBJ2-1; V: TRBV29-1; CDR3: SVEVEAGNEQF
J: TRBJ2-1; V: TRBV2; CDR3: ASRSNERGGSYNEQF
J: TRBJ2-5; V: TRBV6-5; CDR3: ASSYGLAGQETQY
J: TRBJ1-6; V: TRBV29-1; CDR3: SVGEGIPNSPLH
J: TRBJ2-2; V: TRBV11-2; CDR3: ASSLDPSGITGELF
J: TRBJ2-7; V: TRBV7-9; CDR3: ASSTGTGRSYEQY
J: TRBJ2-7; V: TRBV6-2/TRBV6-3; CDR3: ASSFPVKRISYEQY
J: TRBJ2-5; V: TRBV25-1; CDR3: ASSQTGYQETQY
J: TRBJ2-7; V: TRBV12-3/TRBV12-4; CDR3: ASSLAQVNEQY
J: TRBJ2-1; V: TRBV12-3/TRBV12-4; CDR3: ASSTSGEQF
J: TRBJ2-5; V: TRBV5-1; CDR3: ASSLRDRDRGRGGETQY
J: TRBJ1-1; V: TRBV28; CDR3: ASSLSGSIEAF